A single sample gave rise to the 2 T cell receptor beta chains below, sequenced in a study of T cell responses to AZD1222 COVID-19 vaccine. Sequencing used immunoSEQ multiplex PCR; TCRdb keeps in-frame clones, though not all of them. The top ten clones hold roughly 3.1% of a sample with about 140,000 clones, about nine tenths of them seen once. Sequenced material: peripheral blood, taken on day 0 of AZD1222 vaccination. Receptors originate from an adult in good health.

The gene calls are TRBV4-1 and TRBJ1-1; 8 bases align to TRBD1. CDR3 size: 16 residues. Germline values: CDR1 MGHRA, CDR2 YSYEKL. The junction had 15 bases not matched to a gene; V was cut back by 3 bases and J by 9 bases. DNA for the CDR3: TGCGCCAGCAGCCAGGAAGCGATGGGAAGACAGGGGCAAGCTTTCTTT. Translated: CASSQEAMGRQGQAFF.

The chain carries TRBV5-1 and TRBJ1-1, with D unresolved. CDR1 is SGHRS, CDR2 YFSETQ, per germline. The CDR3 runs 15 residues. The germline V and J ends were trimmed by 0 bases and 0 bases, with 9 bases remaining between them. The CDR3 loop is CASSLAGEMNTEAFF. The CDR3 region has the DNA TGCGCCAGCAGCTTGGCTGGGGAAATGAACACTGAAGCTTTCTTT.